The 24 T cell receptor beta chains reported below all come from one sample, sequenced in a study of T-cell reconstitution after alpha-beta-depleted transplantation in children. This sample's TCRbeta library carried unique molecular identifier barcodes. One entry per CDR3 protein, called by TCRdb with MiXCR from the PCR reads. The table has hundreds of thousands of distinct CDR3 sequences, about a sixth seen once. Sequencing used PBMCs, mostly from graft donor cells, obtained 360 days after TCRalphabeta/CD19-depleted stem cell transplant. The receptors come from a male patient aged 2-15 years who had a stem cell transplant for acute lymphoblastic leukemia, so the T cells may come from the graft donor.

The chain is built from TRBV3-1 and TRBJ1-1; TRBD1 matches at 10 bases. V lost 0 bases to trimming and J lost 0 bases; unmatched junction nucleotides: 4. The CDR3 sequence is 17 residues long. Looked up from germline, CDR1 is LGHDT and CDR2 is YNNKEL (reference sequence). The CDR3 loop is CASSQEGQGTLNTEAFF. Written as DNA, the CDR3 is TGTGCCAGCAGCCAAGAGGGACAGGGGACTCTGAACACTGAAGCTTTCTTT.

The chain employs TRBV14 and TRBJ2-2; TRBD2 agrees at 10 bases. The CDR3 sequence is 16 residues long. In germline, CDR1 is SGHDN, CDR2 FVKESK. Trimming took 2 bases from V and 2 from J; bases not matched to a gene: 2. CDR3 region: CASSQTSGKNTGELFF. For the CDR3, the DNA is TGTGCCAGCAGCCAAACTAGCGGGAAAAACACCGGGGAGCTGTTTTTT.

This clonotype was seen once. The chain has TRBV3-1 and TRBJ2-5; the match to TRBD2 covers 9 bases. The J segment lost 6 bases and the V segment lost 10 bases, leaving 15 bases of the junction unmatched. Germline values: CDR1 LGHDT, CDR2 YNNKEL (reference sequence). The CDR3 consists of 15 residues. The DNA for the CDR3 is TGTGCCACCTCCCTCGGCGGGGGGGTGGACAAGACCCAGTACTTC. This translates into CATSLGGGVDKTQYF.

This clonotype was counted between two and nine times. The chain has TRBV20-1 and TRBJ1-4; a weak D match, TRBD1 (5 bases). V was trimmed by 3 bases and J by 8 bases, leaving 13 bases between them. CDR3 length: 13 residues. Looked up from germline, CDR1 is DFQATT and CDR2 is SNEGSKA (reference sequence). The CDR3 DNA follows: TGCAGTGCTAGCGCGGGGGTTGGGGAAAAACTGTTTTTT. Translation: CSASAGVGEKLFF.

This clonotype has only a few counts. The chain couples TRBV6-6 to TRBJ1-1; unclear D gene. The V gene's germline CDR1 is MNHNY and CDR2 SVGAGI (reference sequence). Trimming shortened V by 5 bases and J by 3 bases, and 4 bases separated the two germline ends. The CDR3 is made up of 11 amino acids. This chain's CDR3 is CASSVYTEAFF. In DNA form, the CDR3 reads TGTGCCAGCAGTGTTTACACTGAAGCTTTCTTT.

A few counts support this clonotype. The chain employs TRBV7-9 and TRBJ2-2, with no clear D. The CDR3 consists of 15 residues. Germline CDR1 and CDR2: SEHNR and FQNEAQ (reference sequence). Trimming removed 3 bases at V and 1 base at J, with 9 bases between. CDR3 protein: CASSFGRLNTGELFF. CDR3 in DNA: TGTGCCAGCAGCTTTGGACGATTGAACACCGGGGAGCTGTTTTTT. Using reference TRBV7-9 and TRBJ2-2 for the parts outside the CDR3, the full variable domain is DTGVSQNPRHKITKRGQNVTFRCDPISEHNRLYWYRQTLGQGPEFLTYFQNEAQLEKSRLLSDRFSAERPKGSFSTLEIQRTEQGDSAMYLCASSFGRLNTGELFFGEGSRLTVL.

In this sample, this clonotype turned up a few times. The gene calls are TRBV15 and TRBJ1-6; 7 bases map to TRBD1. Germline V lookup: CDR1 LNHNV, CDR2 YYDKDF (reference sequence). V shed 5 bases and J 5 bases; nucleotides not matched to a gene: 15. This CDR3 spans 18 amino acids. The CDR3 loop reads CATSRPSGTANHNSPLHF. CDR3 in DNA: TGTGCCACCAGCCGCCCGTCCGGGACAGCTAATCATAATTCACCCCTCCACTTT.

The chain joins TRBV6-1 to TRBJ2-7; 8 bases are shared with TRBD2. This CDR3 is built from 14 residues. Trimming cost V 6 bases and J 7 bases; bases outside gene matches: 11. Germline CDR1 and CDR2: MNHNS and SASEGT. CDR3 in amino acids: CASRGLAPGGEQYF. The CDR3 coding sequence is TGTGCCAGCAGAGGCCTAGCGCCGGGAGGGGAGCAGTACTTC.

The chain recombines TRBV10-1 with TRBJ2-1, with D possibly TRBD1 on 7 matching bases. Trimming left V 3 bases short and J 4 bases short, with 13 bases between. The CDR3 runs to 15 residues. Germline CDR1 WNHNN, CDR2 SYGVQD (reference sequence). The CDR3 reads CASSDTAGGYNEQFF. The CDR3 coding sequence is TGCGCCAGCAGTGATACGGCAGGGGGGTACAATGAGCAGTTCTTC.

V is TRBV5-1 and J is TRBJ2-3, with 7 bases lining up with TRBD1. The CDR3 loop spans 14 amino acids. With 6 bases clipped from V and 2 bases from J, the junction kept 6 bases outside the gene matches. Per the germline V gene, CDR1 is SGHRS and CDR2 is YFSETQ. Here the CDR3 DNA reads TGCGCCAGCAATCGACAGGGCGACACAGATACGCAGTATTTT. Its translation is CASNRQGDTDTQYF. The full variable domain, with the rest looked up from reference TRBV5-1 and TRBJ2-3, is KAGVTQTPRYLIKTRGQQVTLSCSPISGHRSVSWYQQTPGQGLQFLFEYFSETQRNKGNFPGRFSGRQFSNSRSEMNVSTLELGDSALYLCASNRQGDTDTQYFGPGTRLTVL.

The rearrangement joins TRBV5-6 to TRBJ1-5, with D maybe TRBD1 (5 bases). Trimming took off 0 bases at V and 4 bases at J, with 14 bases between the two ends. CDR3 length equals 16 residues. The V gene's germline CDR1 is SGHDT and CDR2 YYEEEE. The CDR3 DNA sequence: TGTGCCAGCAGCTTGGCCTCTGGGGCACTAAATCAGCCCCAGCATTTT. This encodes CASSLASGALNQPQHF. The full variable domain, in which reference TRBV5-6 and TRBJ1-5 provide the parts outside the CDR3, is DAGVTQSPTHLIKTRGQQVTLRCSPKSGHDTVSWYQQALGQGPQFIFQYYEEEERQRGNFPDRFSGHQFPNYSSELNVNALLLGDSALYLCASSLASGALNQPQHFGDGTRLSIL.

V and J are TRBV7-6 and TRBJ1-2, with TRBD1 matching 7 bases. The V gene end was trimmed by 5 bases and the J gene end by 2 bases; junction bases not matched to a gene: 11. The CDR3 runs to 16 residues. Germline V CDR1 and CDR2: SGHVS, FNYEAQ. As DNA, the CDR3 is TGTGCCAGCAGCGGTACAGGGGAATGGAGGAACTATGGCTACACCTTC. This encodes CASSGTGEWRNYGYTF. The full variable domain, rest sourced from reference TRBV7-6 and TRBJ1-2, is GAGVSQSPRYKVTKRGQDVALRCDPISGHVSLYWYRQALGQGPEFLTYFNYEAQQDKSGLPNDRFSAERPEGSISTLTIQRTEQRDSAMYRCASSGTGEWRNYGYTFGSGTRLTVV.

This clonotype was recorded a few times. The chain uses TRBV29-1 and TRBJ2-1; 12 bases agree with TRBD2. The germline gives CDR1 SQVTM, CDR2 ANQGSEA. V lost 1 base and J lost 0; bases outside the gene matches: 4. This CDR3 spans 17 amino acids. The CDR3 sequence is CSVEGLAGGISYNEQFF. Written as DNA, the CDR3 is TGCAGCGTTGAAGGTCTAGCGGGGGGGATCTCCTACAATGAGCAGTTCTTC.

This clonotype has only a few counts. The rearrangement uses TRBV20-1 and TRBJ2-7; weak D call: TRBD2 (7 bases). Germline CDR1 reads DFQATT; CDR2 reads SNEGSKA (reference sequence). The CDR3 totals 14 residues. Trimming left V 3 bases short and J 4 bases short, with 16 bases between. Here the CDR3 reads CSARAAGADYEQYF. CDR3 DNA sequence: TGCAGTGCTAGGGCGGCGGGGGCCGATTACGAGCAGTACTTC.

The chain uses TRBV5-1 and TRBJ2-7; 7 bases match TRBD2. Germline CDR1 and CDR2: SGHRS and YFSETQ. With 0 bases clipped from V and 5 bases from J, the junction kept 8 bases outside the gene matches. There are 15 residues in the CDR3. This CDR3 is CASSLVGGGPNEQYF. DNA of the CDR3: TGCGCCAGCAGCTTGGTTGGGGGAGGGCCCAACGAGCAGTACTTC.

Only a few counts were recorded for this clonotype. The chain employs TRBV11-2 and TRBJ2-2, with D hard to call. V lost 2 bases to trimming and J lost 6 bases, with 7 bases between them. Germline loops: CDR1 SGHAT, CDR2 FQNNGV. The CDR3 length is 13 residues. The chain's CDR3 is CASSLQPSGELFF. The CDR3 nucleotides are TGTGCCAGCAGCTTACAGCCCTCCGGGGAGCTGTTTTTT. Full variable domain (missing parts from reference TRBV11-2 and TRBJ2-2): EAGVAQSPRYKIIEKRQSVAFWCNPISGHATLYWYQQILGQGPKLLIQFQNNGVVDDSQLPKDRFSAERLKGVDSTLKIQPAKLEDSAVYLCASSLQPSGELFFGEGSRLTVL.

The chain recombines TRBV7-9 with TRBJ1-5, with a weak D call TRBD1 (5 bases). Germline V gene data show CDR1 as SEHNR and CDR2 as FQNEAQ (reference sequence). V gave up 6 bases and J gave up 7 bases, with 19 bases separating them. CDR3 length: 15 residues. CDR3 region: CASSPNGGTKQPQHF. The CDR3 DNA follows: TGTGCCAGCAGTCCTAATGGGGGGACCAAACAGCCCCAGCATTTT.

The V and J genes are TRBV4-3 and TRBJ2-3; 7 bases line up with TRBD2. The germline V gene has CDR1 LGHNA and CDR2 YSLEER. CDR3 length: 14 residues. Unmatched junction bases numbered 7, after V lost 2 bases and J lost 8 bases. The DNA of the CDR3 is TGCGCCAGCAGCCAATGGGGGGGTCTGGGTACGCAGTATTTT. Translation: CASSQWGGLGTQYF.

The rearrangement joins TRBV12-3 or TRBV12-4 to TRBJ2-5, with D perhaps assigned TRBD1 or TRBD2 (5 bases each). The CDR3 covers 13 residues. Trimming shortened V by 4 bases and J by 1 base, and 7 bases separated the two germline ends. The CDR3 is CASSYGGQETQYF. CDR3 coding DNA: TGTGCCAGCAGTTATGGGGGCCAAGAGACCCAGTACTTC.

This chain connects TRBV11-2 to TRBJ1-5, with D perhaps matching TRBD1 (5 bases). The CDR3 is 16 residues long. Germline V gives CDR1 SGHAT, CDR2 FQNNGV. Between the trimmed V and J ends, which lost 0 bases and 0 bases, there was a span of 9 bases. The CDR3, as DNA: TGTGCCAGCAGCTTAGAACAGGCCGGTAGCAATCAGCCCCAGCATTTT. It codes for CASSLEQAGSNQPQHF.

Details on this clonotype: Germline is not matched at one junction end, which may reflect a read error. The CDR3 spells CASSDRPFPGKDF. The CDR3 DNA is TGTGCCAGCAGTGATCGTCCGTTCCCTGGGAAAGACTTC. The rearrangement joins TRBV2 to TRBJ2-7; no clear D gene. CDR3 length equals 13 residues. Germline lookup yields CDR1 SNHLY and CDR2 FYNNEI.

The chain recombines TRBV5-1 with TRBJ2-3, with 9 bases lining up with TRBD1. CDR1 SGHRS and CDR2 YFSETQ come from the germline V gene. V was pared by 3 bases and J by 2 bases, with 7 bases of the junction left unmatched. This CDR3 is 16 amino acids long. The CDR3 protein is CASSSGTGLHTDTQYF. The CDR3 DNA follows: TGCGCCAGCAGCTCGGGGACAGGGTTGCACACAGATACGCAGTATTTT. The whole variable domain, filled in from reference TRBV5-1 and TRBJ2-3, reads KAGVTQTPRYLIKTRGQQVTLSCSPISGHRSVSWYQQTPGQGLQFLFEYFSETQRNKGNFPGRFSGRQFSNSRSEMNVSTLELGDSALYLCASSSGTGLHTDTQYFGPGTRLTVL.

J is TRBJ2-7 and V is TRBV21-1; TRBD2, the D gene given by the table, was not confirmed from the DNA. TRBV21-1 is described as a pseudogene. The CDR3 is made up of 16 amino acids. CDR3 nucleotide sequence: TGTGCCAGCAGCAAAAGGGAGGCGGGGGACTCCTACGAGCAGTACTTC. Protein: CASSKREAGDSYEQYF.

The chain employs TRBV29-1 and TRBJ2-7; D is perhaps TRBD1 or TRBD2 (5 bases each). The CDR3 has 13 residues. Trimming shortened V by 2 bases and J by 4 bases, and 12 bases separated the two germline ends. The V gene's germline CDR1 is SQVTM and CDR2 ANQGSEA. The CDR3 coding sequence is TGCAGCGTTGAAATGGGGGTAAGGTACGAGCAGTACTTC. It codes for CSVEMGVRYEQYF.